The present T cell receptor beta chain was sequenced within a study of yellow fever vaccine responses in identical twins listed by TCRdb under 2018. Describing the broader study: The study precisely tracked vaccine-responding T cell clones in identical twins.

The library was built by means of RT-PCR. These reads were obtained on an Illumina HiSeq 2500. TCRdb ran its own pipeline on the public reads, namely fastp trimming at Q25 and MiXCR clone calling, and kept in-frame beta chains. Identical CDR3 protein sequences are pooled into one entry, listed with their most common genes and DNA. The sample table contains a few thousand distinct CDR3 sequences; only one count was recorded for about nine tenths of them. The leading ten clones occupy roughly 1.6% of the sample. A remark on this clonotype: Its target antigen remains unknown. The input lacks base qualities; no much larger clone sits a single base away.

Overall study outcomes, separate from this receptor: According to the authors, in identical twins the way T cells responded to vaccination appeared partly convergent and partly personalized.

The material was T cells from blood (PBMCs), unsorted or a sorted subset (not recorded which), obtained before or after yellow fever vaccination (not recorded which). This sequence was found in a female donor who received the yellow fever vaccine.

CDR3 loop: CSYISHSGRGGNEQFF. The DNA is TGCAGCTACATTAGTCATAGCGGGAGAGGTGGCAATGAGCAGTTCTTC. The receptor chain draws on TRBV29-1 and TRBJ2-1; 9 central bases correspond to TRBD2. The CDR3, cysteine through phenylalanine, is 16 amino acids long. The sequence is cut down to CDR3 DNA, 48 bases in frame from base 1. For CDR1 and CDR2, the germline V gene lists SQVTM and ANQGSEA. V has 8 bases trimmed and J has 6 bases trimmed; junction bases matching no gene number 17.